The clone carrying this T cell receptor beta chain has a handful of counts. Antigen unknown. This entry belongs to a study of OX40 agonist ivuxolimab in advanced cancers. The wider study: The eligibility criteria allowed prior anti-PD-1, anti-PD-L1 or anti-CTLA-4 therapy, and around 38% had some. Study-wide findings and caveats: At 0.1 to 3.0 mg/kg, clonal expansion of CD4+ and CD8+ blood T cells had occurred by week 6.

The table came from immunoSEQ multiplex PCR; TCRdb's copy has only in-frame clones and leaves some out. This sample has 5,100 or so clones; approximately 59% occur once, and the top ten carry approximately 49%. V shed 6 bases and J shed 2 bases, with 15 bases lying between them. CDR1 is MNHEY and CDR2 is SMNVEV in the germline V gene (reference sequence). The CDR3 covers 15 residues. The rearrangement uses TRBV27 and TRBJ2-3; possibly TRBD2 for D (5 bases). This TCR derives from an adult with an advanced solid tumor such as melanoma, head and neck, liver or kidney cancer. This material consisted of CD4+ or CD8+ T cells sorted from blood, taken in a trial of the OX40 agonist ivuxolimab. DNA of the CDR3: TGTGCCAGCAGGCGGGCCGGCGGCTACACAGATACGCAGTATTTT. Translation: CASRRAGGYTDTQYF.